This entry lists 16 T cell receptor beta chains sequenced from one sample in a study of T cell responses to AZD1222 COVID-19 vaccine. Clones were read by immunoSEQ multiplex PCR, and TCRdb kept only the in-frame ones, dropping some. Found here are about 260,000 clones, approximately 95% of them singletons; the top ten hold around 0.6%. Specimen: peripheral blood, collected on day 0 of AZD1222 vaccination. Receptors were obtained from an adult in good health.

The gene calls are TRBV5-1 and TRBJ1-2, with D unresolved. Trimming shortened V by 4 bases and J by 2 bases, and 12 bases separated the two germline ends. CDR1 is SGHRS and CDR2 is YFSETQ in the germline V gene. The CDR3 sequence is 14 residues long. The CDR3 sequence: CASSPAGENYGYTF. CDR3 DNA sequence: TGCGCCAGCAGCCCCGCCGGGGAAAACTATGGCTACACCTTC. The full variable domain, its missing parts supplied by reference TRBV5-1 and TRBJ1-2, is KAGVTQTPRYLIKTRGQQVTLSCSPISGHRSVSWYQQTPGQGLQFLFEYFSETQRNKGNFPGRFSGRQFSNSRSEMNVSTLELGDSALYLCASSPAGENYGYTFGSGTRLTVV.

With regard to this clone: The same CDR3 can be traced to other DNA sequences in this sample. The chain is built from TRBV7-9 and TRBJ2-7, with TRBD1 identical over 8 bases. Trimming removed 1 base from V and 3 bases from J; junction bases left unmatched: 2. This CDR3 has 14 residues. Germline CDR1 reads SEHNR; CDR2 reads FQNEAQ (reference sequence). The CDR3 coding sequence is TGTGCCAGCAGCTTAGGGACAGGGAGCTACGAGCAGTACTTC. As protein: CASSLGTGSYEQYF.

The CDR3 DNA reads as TGTGCCAGCAGCGACCGGGGCAAATGCTGGCGAAACACCATATATTTT. Its translation: CASSDRGKCWRNTIYF. The chain couples TRBV21-1 to TRBJ1-3. TRBV21-1 is a pseudogene segment. The CDR3 consists of 16 residues.

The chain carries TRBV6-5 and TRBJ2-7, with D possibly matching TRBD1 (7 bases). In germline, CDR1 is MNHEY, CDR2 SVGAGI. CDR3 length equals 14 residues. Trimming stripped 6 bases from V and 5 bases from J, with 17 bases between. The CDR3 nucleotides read TGTGCCAGCAGCCACCGGAGGGGGCTAAACGAGCAGTACTTC. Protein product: CASSHRRGLNEQYF.

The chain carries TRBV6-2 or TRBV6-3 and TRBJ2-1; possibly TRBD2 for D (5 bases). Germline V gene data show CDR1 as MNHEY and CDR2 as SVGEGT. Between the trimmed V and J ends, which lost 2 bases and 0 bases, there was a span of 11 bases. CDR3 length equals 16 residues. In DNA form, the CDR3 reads TGTGCCAGCAGTTACCCGAAAGGGAGCTCCTACAATGAGCAGTTCTTC. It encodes CASSYPKGSSYNEQFF.

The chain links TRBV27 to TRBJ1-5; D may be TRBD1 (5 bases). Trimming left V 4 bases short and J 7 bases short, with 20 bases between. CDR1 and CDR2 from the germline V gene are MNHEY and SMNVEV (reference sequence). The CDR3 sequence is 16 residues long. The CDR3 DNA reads TGTGCCAGCAGTTCTTCCGGGACGGAGTGGGTCCAGCCCCAGCATTTT. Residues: CASSSSGTEWVQPQHF.

CDR3 in amino acids: CASSVETGISYEQYF. For the CDR3, the DNA is TGTGCCAGCTCAGTGGAGACAGGAATTTCCTACGAGCAGTACTTC. The chain is built from TRBV18 and TRBJ2-7; maybe TRBD1 (6 bases). V was shortened by 5 bases and J by 1 base, with 15 bases between the two germline ends. The CDR3 runs 15 residues. The germline V gene has CDR1 KGHSH and CDR2 LQKENI.

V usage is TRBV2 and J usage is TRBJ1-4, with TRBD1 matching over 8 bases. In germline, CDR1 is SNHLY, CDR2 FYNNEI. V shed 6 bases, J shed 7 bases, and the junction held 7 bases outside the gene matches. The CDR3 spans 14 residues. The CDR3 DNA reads TGTGCCAGCAGGGACCGGACAGGGATTGAAAAACTGTTTTTT. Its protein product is CASRDRTGIEKLFF.

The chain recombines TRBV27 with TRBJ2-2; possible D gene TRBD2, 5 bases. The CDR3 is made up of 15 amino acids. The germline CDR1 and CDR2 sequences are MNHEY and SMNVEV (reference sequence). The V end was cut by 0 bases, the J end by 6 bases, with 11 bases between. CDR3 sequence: CASSLSPLGAGELFF. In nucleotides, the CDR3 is TGTGCCAGCAGTTTATCGCCACTAGGAGCCGGGGAGCTGTTTTTT.

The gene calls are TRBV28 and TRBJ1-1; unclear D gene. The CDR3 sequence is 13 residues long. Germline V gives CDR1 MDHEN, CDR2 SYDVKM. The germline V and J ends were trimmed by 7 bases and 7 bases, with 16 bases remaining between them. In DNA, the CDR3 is TGTGCCAGCATGGCAACGCAGTATAATGAAGCTTTCTTT. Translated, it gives CASMATQYNEAFF.

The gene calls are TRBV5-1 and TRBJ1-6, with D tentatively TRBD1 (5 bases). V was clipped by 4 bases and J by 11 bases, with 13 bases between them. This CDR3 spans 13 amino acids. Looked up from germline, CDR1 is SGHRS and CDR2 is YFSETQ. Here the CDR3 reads CASSTAGRAPLHF. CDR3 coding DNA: TGCGCCAGCAGCACTGCAGGGAGGGCACCCCTCCACTTT.

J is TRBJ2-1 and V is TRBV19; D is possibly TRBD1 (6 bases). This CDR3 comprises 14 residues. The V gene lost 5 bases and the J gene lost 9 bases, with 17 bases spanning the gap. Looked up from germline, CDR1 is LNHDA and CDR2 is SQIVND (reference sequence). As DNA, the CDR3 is TGTGCCAGTAGTCAGGGGCCCGCGGTTGGTGAGCAGTTCTTC. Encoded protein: CASSQGPAVGEQFF.

The CDR3 sequence: CASSQRTGSYEQYF. Here the CDR3 DNA reads TGTGCCAGCAGCCAGAGGACGGGCTCCTACGAGCAGTACTTC. The chain recombines TRBV7-2 with TRBJ2-7; D is unresolved. The CDR3 contains 14 residues. V gave up 5 bases and J gave up 0 bases, with 11 bases separating them. Per germline, CDR1 SGHTA and CDR2 FQGNSA.

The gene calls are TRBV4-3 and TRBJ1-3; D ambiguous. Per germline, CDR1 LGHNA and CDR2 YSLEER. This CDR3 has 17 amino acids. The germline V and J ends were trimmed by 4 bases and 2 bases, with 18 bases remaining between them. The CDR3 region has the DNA TGCGCCAGCAGCCCGAGGTGGCAGATCGGTACTGGAAACACCATATATTTT. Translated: CASSPRWQIGTGNTIYF.

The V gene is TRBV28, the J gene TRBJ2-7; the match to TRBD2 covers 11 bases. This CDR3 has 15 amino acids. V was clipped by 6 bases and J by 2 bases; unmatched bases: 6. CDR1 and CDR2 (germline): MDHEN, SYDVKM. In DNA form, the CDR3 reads TGTGCCAGCAGCTTGCCGGGACTAGCGGCCTACGAGCAGTACTTC. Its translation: CASSLPGLAAYEQYF.

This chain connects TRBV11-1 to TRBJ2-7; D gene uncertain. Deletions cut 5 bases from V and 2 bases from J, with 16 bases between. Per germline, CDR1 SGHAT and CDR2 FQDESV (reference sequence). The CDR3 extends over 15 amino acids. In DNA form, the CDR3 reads TGTGCCAGCAGCACAGCCTCAGTTACCGCCTACGAGCAGTACTTC. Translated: CASSTASVTAYEQYF.